Listed here are 17 T cell receptor beta chains from one sample, sequenced in a study of CD8 T cells in ankylosing spondylitis. General observations from the study: Characteristic of ankylosing spondylitis blood, it appeared, was a TCR beta motif comprising several highly homologous variants.

One entry per CDR3 protein, called by TCRdb with MiXCR from the 5' RACE reads. This table holds under 450,000 distinct CDR3 sequences, more than 15% found once. These receptors have no known antigen. Material: blood, either unsorted or a sorted T cell fraction (not recorded which). The receptor set was obtained from a male donor with ankylosing spondylitis.

Many counts were recorded for this clonotype. The chain uses TRBV12-3 or TRBV12-4 and TRBJ2-2, with D tentatively TRBD2 (5 bases). Trimming took off 2 bases at V and 1 base at J, with 8 bases between the two ends. The CDR3 is 15 residues long. CDR3 loop: CASSLIGGNTGELFF. The CDR3 DNA follows: TGTGCCAGCAGTTTAATTGGAGGGAACACCGGGGAGCTGTTTTTT.

V usage is TRBV28 and J usage is TRBJ1-2; 10 nucleotides match TRBD1. CDR3 size: 15 residues. V trimming: 6 bases; J trimming: 7 bases; junction bases outside the gene matches: 11. CDR1 and CDR2 (germline): MDHEN, SYDVKM. CDR3 nucleotide sequence: TGTGCCAGCAGATCCTCAGACAGGGGGCAGGGTGGCTACACCTTC. Encoded protein: CASRSSDRGQGGYTF.

This clonotype was observed many times. The chain recombines TRBV12-3 or TRBV12-4 with TRBJ1-5; the D is unclear. Trimming shortened V by 6 bases and J by 6 bases, and 18 bases separated the two germline ends. The length of the CDR3 is 15 residues. The CDR3 reads CASSPTPLLGQPQHF. The CDR3 DNA follows: TGTGCCAGCAGCCCGACACCCCTCCTCGGTCAGCCCCAGCATTTT.

There are a few counts of this clonotype. CDR3 amino acids: CASSHPSGGLQETQYF. The CDR3 bases are TGTGCCAGCAGTCACCCTAGCGGGGGCCTCCAAGAGACCCAGTACTTC. This rearrangement joins TRBV4-2 to TRBJ2-5; TRBD2 aligns across 10 bases. Trimming cost V 6 bases and J 1 base; bases outside gene matches: 8. Germline values: CDR1 LGHNA, CDR2 YNFKEQ. This CDR3 contains 16 residues.

The chain has TRBV4-1 and TRBJ2-2; D tentatively fits TRBD1 or TRBD2 (6 bases each). This CDR3 region has 17 residues. V was trimmed by 1 base and J by 4 bases, leaving 16 bases between them. The germline gives CDR1 MGHRA, CDR2 YSYEKL. The CDR3 loop reads CASSQGFRGGGTGELFF. The CDR3 DNA reads TGCGCCAGCAGCCAAGGGTTCAGGGGAGGCGGCACCGGGGAGCTGTTTTTT.

This clonotype was observed a handful of times. This rearrangement joins TRBV20-1 to TRBJ2-5; unclear D gene. Trimming shortened V by 1 base and J by 2 bases, and 8 bases separated the two germline ends. The CDR3 contains 13 residues. The germline V gene encodes CDR1 DFQATT and CDR2 SNEGSKA (reference sequence). The CDR3 reads CSARVGRQETQYF. The CDR3 coding sequence is TGCAGTGCTAGAGTTGGTCGGCAAGAGACCCAGTACTTC.

This clonotype has a count of ten or more. The rearrangement uses TRBV20-1 and TRBJ2-1; the match to TRBD2 covers 11 bases. Germline CDR1 reads DFQATT; CDR2 reads SNEGSKA (reference sequence). CDR3 size: 16 residues. V shed 5 bases and J 2 bases; nucleotides not matched to a gene: 8. The DNA for the CDR3 is TGCAGTGCTGGTAGCGGGAGGGCCCCCACCTACAATGAGCAGTTCTTC. Encoded protein: CSAGSGRAPTYNEQFF.

This sequence joins TRBV2 and TRBJ2-4; D is uncertain. Trimming cost V 4 bases and J 1 base, with 11 bases left between them. There are 15 residues in the CDR3. CDR1 is SNHLY and CDR2 is FYNNEI in the germline V gene. CDR3 sequence: CASSVNPLAKNIQYF. The CDR3 DNA is TGTGCCAGCAGTGTAAATCCCCTGGCCAAAAACATTCAGTACTTC.

This clonotype occurred many times. The J gene is TRBJ1-6, the V gene TRBV3-1; tentative D call: TRBD1 (6 bases). The V and J ends lost 0 bases and 3 bases respectively, with 12 bases between them. Germline V gene data show CDR1 as LGHDT and CDR2 as YNNKEL (reference sequence). The CDR3 is 17 amino acids. CDR3 protein: CASSQDPWTDYNSPLHF. CDR3 coding DNA: TGTGCCAGCAGCCAAGATCCGTGGACAGACTATAATTCACCCCTCCACTTT. The complete variable domain, with remaining parts taken from reference TRBV3-1 and TRBJ1-6, reads DTAVSQTPKYLVTQMGNDKSIKCEQNLGHDTMYWYKQDSKKFLKIMFSYNNKELIINETVPNRFSPKSPDKAHLNLHINSLELGDSAVYFCASSQDPWTDYNSPLHFGNGTRLTVT.

This clonotype has only a few counts. The V and J genes are TRBV6-1 and TRBJ2-3, with a possible D match to TRBD1 (6 bases). The CDR3 has 14 residues. CDR1 MNHNS and CDR2 SASEGT come from the germline V gene. Deletions cut 5 bases from V and 1 base from J, with 10 bases between. The CDR3 protein is CASSQGSGTDTQYF. Written as DNA, the CDR3 is TGTGCCAGCAGTCAGGGGTCAGGCACAGATACGCAGTATTTT.

The sample holds a few counts of this clonotype. The chain combines TRBV12-3 or TRBV12-4 with TRBJ1-6; 10 nucleotides match TRBD1. CDR3 length: 15 residues. Unmatched junction bases numbered 9, after V lost 5 bases and J lost 11 bases. This CDR3 is CASSLRDRGRTPLHF. CDR3 coding DNA: TGTGCCAGCAGTCTAAGGGACAGGGGAAGGACACCCCTCCACTTT.

This clonotype was counted a few times. This chain joins TRBV5-1 and TRBJ1-6, with 10 bases matching TRBD1. V lost 3 bases, J lost 7 bases, and 4 bases stayed unmatched. This CDR3 contains 15 residues. Germline CDR1 reads SGHRS; CDR2 reads YFSETQ. The CDR3: CASSSWTGGNSPLHF. CDR3 nucleotide sequence: TGCGCCAGCAGCTCCTGGACAGGGGGAAATTCACCCCTCCACTTT.

This clonotype was seen only a few times. The V call is TRBV6-1, the J call TRBJ1-1; unclear D gene. This CDR3 has 13 residues. Between the trimmed V and J ends, which lost 6 bases and 7 bases, there was a span of 15 bases. Germline CDR1 MNHNS, CDR2 SASEGT. CDR3 nucleotide sequence: TGTGCCAGCAGCCCATTGGACGGATATGAAGCTTTCTTT. This codes for CASSPLDGYEAFF.

This clonotype has a handful of counts. The rearrangement joins TRBV7-2 to TRBJ2-3, with unresolved D. V dropped 5 bases and J dropped 0 bases, with 12 bases sitting between them. Germline assignment: CDR1 SGHTA and CDR2 FQGNSA. The CDR3 has 15 amino acids. CDR3 bases: TGTGCCAGCAGCCCCCCACGGATGAGCACAGATACGCAGTATTTT. It is translated as CASSPPRMSTDTQYF.

V gene TRBV6-5 combines with J gene TRBJ1-3, with 11 bases fitting TRBD1. CDR3 length: 17 residues. The germline CDR1 and CDR2 sequences are MNHEY and SVGAGI. V shed 0 bases and J 5 bases; nucleotides not matched to a gene: 6. The DNA for the CDR3 is TGTGCCAGCAGTTACTCGCGGACAGGGGGCCTTCGAAACACCATATATTTT. Translated, it gives CASSYSRTGGLRNTIYF.

There are many counts of this clonotype. The chain is built from TRBV5-1 and TRBJ2-7, with TRBD1 identical over 8 bases. Per the germline V gene, CDR1 is SGHRS and CDR2 is YFSETQ. This CDR3 contains 15 residues. The junction had 11 bases not matched to a gene; V was cut back by 5 bases and J by 4 bases. The CDR3 DNA follows: TGCGCCAGCAGACCCCAGACAGGGGAAAGTTACGAGCAGTACTTC. It codes for CASRPQTGESYEQYF.

This clonotype came up a few times. The genes are TRBV6-2 or TRBV6-3 and TRBJ1-2; weak D call: TRBD1 (6 bases). The germline gives CDR1 MNHEY, CDR2 SVGEGT. The CDR3 loop spans 12 amino acids. V dropped 11 bases and J dropped 7 bases, with 17 bases sitting between them. DNA of the CDR3: TGTGCCGGGGGCCGGGACAAAGGTGGCTACACCTTC. Its translation: CAGGRDKGGYTF.